This T cell receptor (beta chain) was identified during a study of preoperative IRX-2 immunotherapy in early breast cancer. Treatment meaning: preoperative locoregional IRX-2 cytokine immunotherapy. The CDR3 is made up of 16 amino acids. Germline V lookup: CDR1 LNHDA, CDR2 SQIVND (reference sequence). V lost 5 bases and J lost 0; bases outside the gene matches: 3. Assay: immunoSEQ multiplex PCR; the TCRdb copy retains only in-frame clones and omits some. The sample lists roughly 25,000 clones, roughly nine tenths seen once, with roughly 9% in the top ten. The chain carries TRBV19 and TRBJ2-3; 12 bases fit TRBD2. This specimen was tumor tissue, taken after IRX-2 immunotherapy. The TCR sequence derives from a human donor with breast cancer. CDR3 nucleotides: TGTGCCAGTAGTTGGGGGACTAGCGGGAGCACAGATACGCAGTATTTT. It encodes CASSWGTSGSTDTQYF.